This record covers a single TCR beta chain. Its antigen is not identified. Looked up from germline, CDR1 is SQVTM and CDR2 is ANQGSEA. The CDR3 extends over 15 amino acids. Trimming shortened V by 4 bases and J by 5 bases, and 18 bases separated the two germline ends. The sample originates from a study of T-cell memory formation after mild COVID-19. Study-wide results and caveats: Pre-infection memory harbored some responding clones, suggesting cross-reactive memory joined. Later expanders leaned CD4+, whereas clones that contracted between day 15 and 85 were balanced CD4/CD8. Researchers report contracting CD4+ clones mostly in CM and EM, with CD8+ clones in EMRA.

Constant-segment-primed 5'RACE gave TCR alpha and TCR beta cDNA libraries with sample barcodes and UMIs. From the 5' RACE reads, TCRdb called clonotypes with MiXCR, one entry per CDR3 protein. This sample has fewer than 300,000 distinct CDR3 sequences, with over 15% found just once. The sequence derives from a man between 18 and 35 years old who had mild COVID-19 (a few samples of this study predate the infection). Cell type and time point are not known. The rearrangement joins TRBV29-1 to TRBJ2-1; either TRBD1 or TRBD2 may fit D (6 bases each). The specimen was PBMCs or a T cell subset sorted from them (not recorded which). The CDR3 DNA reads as TGCAGCGTTGGGATAATCCGGGGGCTGAACAATGAGCAGTTCTTC. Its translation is CSVGIIRGLNNEQFF.